This entry features one TCR beta chain sequence. Unique molecular identifiers tagged individual cDNA molecules. Using its own MiXCR run on the 5' RACE reads, TCRdb lists one record per CDR3 protein. The sample lists more than 40,000 distinct CDR3 sequences; roughly 7% were seen once. The entry originates in a study of early T cells in non-severe SARS-CoV-2 infection. The wider study: Chains were not paired, and sequencing was done on bulk RNA from unsorted whole blood.

The CDR3 length is 17 residues. Per germline, CDR1 KGHSH and CDR2 LQKENI. The V end lost 6 bases, the J end lost 1 base, and 21 bases lay between the germline ends. The sequenced sample consisted of whole blood. This sequence originates from an adult who was a healthcare worker with PCR-confirmed SARS-CoV-2 infection or an uninfected control (not recorded which). The gene calls are TRBV18 and TRBJ2-5, with D perhaps matching TRBD1 or TRBD2 (5 bases each). In DNA form, the CDR3 reads TGTGCCAGCTCCCCATCCAGAGGGGCCTCCCTCCAAGAGACCCAGTACTTC. Its protein is CASSPSRGASLQETQYF.